This T cell receptor beta chain was sequenced for a study of blood T cell repertoires in COVID-19. Looking at the study overall: Researchers got acute and convalescent COVID-19 samples from the United States, Italy and Spain. From T cells, B-cell-depleted T cells, or PBMCs came the material, which was cDNA or gDNA.

Study processing details: Cell counts per sample came from amplifying reference gene primers. Sequencing used immunoSEQ multiplex PCR; TCRdb keeps in-frame clones, though not all of them. V, J and clone size are those of that table, while D and trimming were read from the DNA. The repertoire consists of around 72,000 clones, with about 91% occurring once and the leading ten covering 13%. CDR1 is MDHEN and CDR2 is SYDVKM in the germline V gene. Losses at the gene ends were 6 bases for V and 4 bases for J; bases not matched to a gene: 9. CDR3 length: 14 amino acids. Sequences were obtained from peripheral blood. The sequence was collected from a human donor with active COVID-19. The donor label of this sample is uncertain. This chain joins TRBV28 and TRBJ2-7; 7 bases are a match to TRBD1. The CDR3 nucleotides are TGTGCCAGCAGCCGGGACAGCGCGCCATACGAGCAGTACTTC. It translates to CASSRDSAPYEQYF.